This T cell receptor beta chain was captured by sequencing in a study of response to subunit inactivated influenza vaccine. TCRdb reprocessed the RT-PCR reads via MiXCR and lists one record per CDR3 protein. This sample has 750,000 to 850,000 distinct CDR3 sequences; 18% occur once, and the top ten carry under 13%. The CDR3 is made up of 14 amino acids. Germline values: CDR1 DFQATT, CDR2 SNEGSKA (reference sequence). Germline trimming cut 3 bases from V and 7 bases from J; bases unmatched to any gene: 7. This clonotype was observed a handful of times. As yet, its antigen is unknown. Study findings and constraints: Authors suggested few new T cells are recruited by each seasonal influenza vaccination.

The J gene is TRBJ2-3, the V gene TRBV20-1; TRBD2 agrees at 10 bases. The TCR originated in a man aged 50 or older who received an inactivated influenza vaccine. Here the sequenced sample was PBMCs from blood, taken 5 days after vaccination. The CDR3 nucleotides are TGCAGTGCTAGTGGGGGGACTAGCGATTATACGCAGTATTTT. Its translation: CSASGGTSDYTQYF.